Listed below are T cell receptor beta chains from one sample, sequenced in a study of OX40 agonist ivuxolimab in advanced cancers. Generated by immunoSEQ multiplex PCR, the TCRdb table keeps only in-frame clones and is missing some. Found here are some 60,000 clones, 87% of them singletons; the top ten hold roughly 17%. The input for sequencing was CD4+ or CD8+ T cells sorted from blood, taken in a trial of the OX40 agonist ivuxolimab. The receptors come from an adult with an advanced solid tumor such as melanoma, head and neck, liver or kidney cancer. Both conserved end residues are part of each CDR3. D genes are given only for firm matches.

D,V,J,CDR3
TRBD1,TRBV6-1,TRBJ2-1,CASSGQGSEQFF
-,TRBV28,TRBJ2-7,CASSIGQEQYF
-,TRBV6-1,TRBJ2-3,CASSDRLHTQYF
TRBD1,TRBV7-9,TRBJ1-6,CASSLTGDSPLHF
TRBD2,TRBV2,TRBJ2-1,CASLPQLASSYNEQFF
TRBD1,TRBV18,TRBJ1-2,CASSRGQQSNYGYTF
-,TRBV25-1,TRBJ1-5,CASSEWGGDSNQPQHF
-,TRBV7-3,TRBJ2-2,CASSLGRGVAGELFF
-,TRBV5-4,TRBJ2-2,CASSPDGANTGELFF
TRBD1,TRBV19,TRBJ1-2,CASSTQQGQFYGYTF
TRBD2,TRBV5-5,TRBJ2-1,CASGTGTSIYNEQFF
TRBD1,TRBV7-9,TRBJ2-1,CASSAGDRGPISYNEQFF
TRBD1,TRBV29-1,TRBJ1-3,CSVTGEAGNTIYF
TRBD1,TRBV29-1,TRBJ1-2,CSVEDVRAGGGLYGYTF
-,TRBV5-1,TRBJ1-4,CASRPTGVNEKLFF
-,TRBV7-6,TRBJ2-3,CASSIRQAGTDTQYF
TRBD2,TRBV28,TRBJ2-7,CASRGGTSGGYEQYF
TRBD1,TRBV25-1,TRBJ2-7,CASSEQGSSYEQYF
-,TRBV15,TRBJ1-5,CATSRDRGGGQPQHF
-,TRBV30,TRBJ2-5,CAWSDPMTQYF
-,TRBV18,TRBJ1-4,CASSPNSGQPGYEKLFF
TRBD1,TRBV9,TRBJ1-4,CASSDEGTAEKLFF
-,TRBV7-8,TRBJ1-2,CASSLASTGGYGYTF
-,TRBV18,TRBJ2-7,CASSPGSNWPTYEQYF